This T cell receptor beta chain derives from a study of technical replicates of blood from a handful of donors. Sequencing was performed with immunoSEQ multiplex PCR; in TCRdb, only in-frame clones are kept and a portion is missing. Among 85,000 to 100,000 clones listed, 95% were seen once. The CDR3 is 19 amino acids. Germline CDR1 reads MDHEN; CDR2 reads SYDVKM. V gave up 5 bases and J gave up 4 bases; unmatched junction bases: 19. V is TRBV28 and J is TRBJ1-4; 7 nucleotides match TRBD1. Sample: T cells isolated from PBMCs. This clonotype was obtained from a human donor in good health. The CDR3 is CASSDSFGGTAVGNEKLFF. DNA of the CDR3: TGTGCCAGCAGTGATTCTTTTGGAGGGACAGCCGTAGGTAATGAAAAACTGTTTTTT.